These 16 T cell receptor beta chains share one sample of origin, sequenced in a study of cytomegalovirus exposure and HLA in healthy donors. A multiplex PCR was run with 60 Vbeta primers and 13 Jbeta primers. Sequencing used immunoSEQ multiplex PCR; TCRdb keeps in-frame clones, though not all of them. Here the sample spans 40,000 to 55,000 clones, roughly 80% being singletons. Sequencing input: PBMCs. These receptors all stem from a woman aged 40 to 50 in good health and CMV-seropositive.

V gene TRBV25-1 combines with J gene TRBJ2-2; 9 bases line up with TRBD2. This CDR3 region has 15 residues. Germline V gives CDR1 MGHDK, CDR2 SYGVNS. Trimming at V came to 11 bases and at J to 8 bases, leaving 15 bases not matched to a gene. The CDR3 coding sequence is TGTGCCTCCGTTGGGGCAGCGGGGGGCAGGGGGGAGCTGTTTTTT. Encoded protein: CASVGAAGGRGELFF.

This clone was recorded only once. This rearrangement joins TRBV20-1 to TRBJ1-1, with D possibly matching TRBD1 (6 bases). Trimming took 6 bases from V and 8 from J, leaving 13 bases between them. The length of the CDR3 is 11 residues. In germline, CDR1 is DFQATT, CDR2 SNEGSKA (reference sequence). The DNA of the CDR3 is TGCAGTGCAAACAGGGTTGGGGAAGCTTTCTTT. Amino acid sequence: CSANRVGEAFF.

The chain couples TRBV5-4 to TRBJ2-1; D not certain. Trimming left V 3 bases short and J 7 bases short, with 11 bases between. Germline V gene data show CDR1 as SGHNT and CDR2 as YYREEE (reference sequence). The CDR3 loop spans 13 amino acids. The CDR3 nucleotides are TGTGCCAGCAGCTCTGGTCTAAGTAATGAGCAGTTCTTC. Translating gives CASSSGLSNEQFF.

The chain carries TRBV5-4 and TRBJ1-2; TRBD1 is a possible D gene (5 bases). The CDR3 is made up of 17 amino acids. Trimming took off 4 bases at V and 7 bases at J, with 26 bases between the two ends. CDR1 and CDR2 from the germline V gene are SGHNT and YYREEE (reference sequence). CDR3 sequence reads: CASSPMGGSRGAAGYTF. DNA for the CDR3: TGTGCCAGCAGCCCGATGGGGGGTTCTCGGGGCGCGGCTGGCTACACCTTC.

The count of this clone is one. V gene TRBV5-4 combines with J gene TRBJ2-5, with D possibly TRBD1 on 6 matching bases. The CDR3 spans 12 residues. Trimming shortened V by 3 bases and J by 4 bases, and 7 bases separated the two germline ends. Per the germline V gene, CDR1 is SGHNT and CDR2 is YYREEE (reference sequence). For the CDR3, the DNA is TGTGCCAGCAGCTGGGGGCCAGAGACCCAGTACTTC. Its protein product is CASSWGPETQYF.

This rearrangement joins TRBV7-8 to TRBJ1-4, with D perhaps matching TRBD1 (5 bases). The CDR3 consists of 15 residues. Germline assignment: CDR1 SGHVS and CDR2 FQNEAQ. Trimming removed 1 base at V and 5 bases at J, with 11 bases between. The CDR3 DNA sequence: TGTGCCAGCAGCTTAGATACAGGACGAAATGAAAAACTGTTTTTT. This codes for CASSLDTGRNEKLFF.

The chain joins TRBV2 to TRBJ1-2; D gene uncertain. This CDR3 region has 14 residues. From germline, CDR1 is SNHLY and CDR2 FYNNEI. Trimming shortened V by 3 bases and J by 8 bases, and 16 bases separated the two germline ends. The CDR3 loop reads CASSDYIAPEGYTF. DNA of the CDR3: TGTGCCAGCAGTGACTATATCGCCCCGGAGGGCTACACCTTC.

V gene TRBV4-3 combines with J gene TRBJ2-1; D is possibly TRBD2 (5 bases). Germline V gives CDR1 LGHNA, CDR2 YSLEER. Trimming cost V 3 bases and J 10 bases, with 13 bases left between them. This CDR3 comprises 13 residues. The CDR3 reads CASSQVLRGEQFF. In DNA, the CDR3 is TGCGCCAGCAGCCAGGTACTTCGCGGGGAGCAGTTCTTC.

This chain connects TRBV30 to TRBJ1-1; no definite D call. The CDR3 is 14 residues long. Germline V gives CDR1 GTSNPN, CDR2 SVGIG (reference sequence). Trimming removed 1 base at V and 4 bases at J, with 13 bases between. The CDR3 DNA follows: TGTGCCTGGAGTGATCTAGGTTTTCGCACTGAAGCTTTCTTT. This codes for CAWSDLGFRTEAFF.

V gene TRBV7-8 combines with J gene TRBJ1-5; no clear D. CDR1 is SGHVS and CDR2 is FQNEAQ in the germline V gene. The CDR3 contains 12 residues. Trimming left V 3 bases short and J 6 bases short, with 6 bases between. CDR3 sequence: CASSFFGQPQHF. The CDR3 region has the DNA TGTGCCAGCAGCTTCTTCGGTCAGCCCCAGCATTTT. Variable domain in full (rest from reference TRBV7-8 and TRBJ1-5): GAGVSQSPRYKVAKRGQDVALRCDPISGHVSLFWYQQALGQGPEFLTYFQNEAQLDKSGLPSDRFFAERPEGSVSTLKIQRTQQEDSAVYLCASSFFGQPQHFGDGTRLSIL.

The V and J genes are TRBV4-2 and TRBJ1-6; D is undetermined. V shed 2 bases and J shed 5 bases, with 7 bases lying between them. Germline V CDR1 and CDR2: LGHNA, YNFKEQ. This CDR3 contains 14 residues. CDR3 loop: CASSQSLDNSPLHF. As DNA, the CDR3 is TGTGCCAGCAGCCAATCCTTAGATAATTCACCCCTCCACTTT.

This sequence joins TRBV5-6 and TRBJ2-7; 7 bases fit TRBD1. The CDR3 runs to 16 residues. Germline V lookup: CDR1 SGHDT, CDR2 YYEEEE. J was trimmed by 2 bases and V by 4 bases; bases with no gene match: 12. CDR3 loop: CASSRRLTGRTYEQYF. The CDR3 DNA sequence: TGTGCCAGCAGCCGACGTTTGACAGGGAGAACCTACGAGCAGTACTTC.

This clone was seen only a few times. This sequence joins TRBV6-6 and TRBJ2-7; 7 bases are shared with TRBD1. The CDR3 contains 16 residues. Losses at the gene ends were 1 base for V and 2 bases for J; bases not matched to a gene: 8. Germline CDR1 is MNHNY and CDR2 is SVGAGI (reference sequence). CDR3 loop: CASSYLRQGVTYEQYF. The CDR3 DNA reads TGTGCCAGCAGTTACTTGAGGCAGGGGGTGACCTACGAGCAGTACTTC.

The sample holds a few counts of this clone. The chain joins TRBV25-1 to TRBJ2-1; 11 bases line up with TRBD2. Germline values: CDR1 MGHDK, CDR2 SYGVNS. The V segment lost 10 bases and the J segment 2 bases; nucleotides outside the gene matches: 7. The CDR3 length is 15 residues. In DNA, the CDR3 is TGTGCCACCCGTTCTAGCGGGGGGCCCTACAATGAGCAGTTCTTC. Its protein is CATRSSGGPYNEQFF.

The V gene is TRBV18, the J gene TRBJ2-7, with a possible D match to TRBD1 (6 bases). Germline CDR1 KGHSH, CDR2 LQKENI. CDR3 length equals 14 residues. V dropped 3 bases and J dropped 3 bases, with 12 bases sitting between them. The CDR3 sequence is CASSPRDNDYEQYF. The CDR3 DNA sequence: TGTGCCAGCTCACCCCGGGACAACGACTACGAGCAGTACTTC.

J is TRBJ2-2 and V is TRBV29-1; no clear D gene. V lost 0 bases and J 7 bases, leaving 9 bases between the germline ends. Germline V CDR1 and CDR2: SQVTM, ANQGSEA. The CDR3 consists of 13 residues. CDR3 coding DNA: TGCAGCGTTGAAGATACGAGGATCGGGGAGCTGTTTTTT. Translated: CSVEDTRIGELFF.